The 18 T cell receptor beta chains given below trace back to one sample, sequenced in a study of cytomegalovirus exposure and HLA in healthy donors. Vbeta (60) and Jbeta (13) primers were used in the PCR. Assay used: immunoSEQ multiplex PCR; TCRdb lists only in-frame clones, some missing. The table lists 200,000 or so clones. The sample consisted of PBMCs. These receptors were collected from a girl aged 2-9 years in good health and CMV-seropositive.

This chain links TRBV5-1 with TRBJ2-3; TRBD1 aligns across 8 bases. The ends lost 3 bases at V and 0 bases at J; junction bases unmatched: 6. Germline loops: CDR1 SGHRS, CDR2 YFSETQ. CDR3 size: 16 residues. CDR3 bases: TGCGCCAGCAGCTCAATGACAGGGGTTAGCACAGATACGCAGTATTTT. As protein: CASSSMTGVSTDTQYF.

Written as DNA, the CDR3 is TGTGCCAGCAGCCCCCGGATTTGGGTAGCGGGAGGAACGGAGACCCAGTACTTC. Its translation: CASSPRIWVAGGTETQYF. The gene calls are TRBV11-2 and TRBJ2-5, with TRBD2 matching over 10 bases. Germline V gene data show CDR1 as SGHAT and CDR2 as FQNNGV. Trimming cost V 5 bases and J 5 bases; bases outside gene matches: 17. This CDR3 is built from 18 residues.

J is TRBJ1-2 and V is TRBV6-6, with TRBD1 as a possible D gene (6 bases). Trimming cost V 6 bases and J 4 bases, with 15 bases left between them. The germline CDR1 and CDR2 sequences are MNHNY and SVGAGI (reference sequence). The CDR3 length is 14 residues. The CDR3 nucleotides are TGTGCCAGCAGCCTGTCAGGGGTCTCCTATGGCTACACCTTC. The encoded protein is CASSLSGVSYGYTF.

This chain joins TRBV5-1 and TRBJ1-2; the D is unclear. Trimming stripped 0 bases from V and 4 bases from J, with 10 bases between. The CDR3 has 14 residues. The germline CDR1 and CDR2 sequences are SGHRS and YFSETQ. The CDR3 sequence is CASSLDSPSYGYTF. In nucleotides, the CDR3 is TGCGCCAGCAGCTTGGATAGCCCGAGCTATGGCTACACCTTC.

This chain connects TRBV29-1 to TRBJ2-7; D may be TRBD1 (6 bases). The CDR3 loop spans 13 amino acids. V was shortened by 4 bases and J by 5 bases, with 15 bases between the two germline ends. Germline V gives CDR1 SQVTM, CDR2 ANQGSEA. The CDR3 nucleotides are TGCAGCGTTGTCCAGGGGTGGTCCGACGAGCAGTACTTC. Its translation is CSVVQGWSDEQYF.

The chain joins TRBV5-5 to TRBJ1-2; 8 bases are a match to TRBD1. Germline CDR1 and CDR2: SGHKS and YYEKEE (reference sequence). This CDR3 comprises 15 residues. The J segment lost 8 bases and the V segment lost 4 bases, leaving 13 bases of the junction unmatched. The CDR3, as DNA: TGTGCCAGCAGCCTAACAGGGGGTTCAGCGGGCGGCTACACCTTC. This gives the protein CASSLTGGSAGGYTF.

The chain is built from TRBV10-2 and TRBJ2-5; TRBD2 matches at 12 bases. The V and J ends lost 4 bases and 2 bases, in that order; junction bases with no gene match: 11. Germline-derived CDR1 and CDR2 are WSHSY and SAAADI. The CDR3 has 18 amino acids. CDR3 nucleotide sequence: TGCGCCAGCAGTGCTATACTAGCGGGAGGACCTCTACAAGAGACCCAGTACTTC. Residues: CASSAILAGGPLQETQYF.

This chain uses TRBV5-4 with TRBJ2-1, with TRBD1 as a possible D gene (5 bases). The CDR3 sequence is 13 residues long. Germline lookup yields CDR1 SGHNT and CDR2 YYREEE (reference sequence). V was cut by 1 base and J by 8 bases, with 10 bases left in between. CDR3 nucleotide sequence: TGTGCCAGCAGCTTGCCAGGGATCCATGAGCAGTTCTTC. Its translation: CASSLPGIHEQFF. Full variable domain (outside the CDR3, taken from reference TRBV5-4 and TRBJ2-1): ETGVTQSPTHLIKTRGQQVTLRCSSQSGHNTVSWYQQALGQGPQFIFQYYREEENGRGNFPPRFSGLQFPNYSSELNVNALELDDSALYLCASSLPGIHEQFFGPGTRLTVL.

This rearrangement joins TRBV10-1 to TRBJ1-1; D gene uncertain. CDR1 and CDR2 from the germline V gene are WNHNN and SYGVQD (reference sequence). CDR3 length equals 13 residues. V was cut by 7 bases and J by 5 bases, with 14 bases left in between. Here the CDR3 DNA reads TGCGCCAGCAAGCCCGGGCGGGATACTGAAGCTTTCTTT. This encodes CASKPGRDTEAFF.

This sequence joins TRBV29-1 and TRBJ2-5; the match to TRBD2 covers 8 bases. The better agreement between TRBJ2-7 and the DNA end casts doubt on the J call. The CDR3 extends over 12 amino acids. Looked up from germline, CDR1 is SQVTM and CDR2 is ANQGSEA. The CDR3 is CSIAGGQYEQYF. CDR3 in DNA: TGCAGCATCGCGGGGGGCCAGTACGAGCAGTACTTC.

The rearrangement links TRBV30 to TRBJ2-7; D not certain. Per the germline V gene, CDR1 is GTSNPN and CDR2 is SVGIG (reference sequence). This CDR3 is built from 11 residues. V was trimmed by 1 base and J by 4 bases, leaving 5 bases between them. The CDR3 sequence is CAWSEQYEQYF. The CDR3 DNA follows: TGTGCCTGGAGTGAACAATACGAGCAGTACTTC.

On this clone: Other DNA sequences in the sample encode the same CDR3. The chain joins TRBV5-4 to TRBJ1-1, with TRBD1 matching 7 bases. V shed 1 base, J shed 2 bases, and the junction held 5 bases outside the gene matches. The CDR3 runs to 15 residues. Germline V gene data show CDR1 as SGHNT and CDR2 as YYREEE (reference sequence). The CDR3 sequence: CASSLQGGGNTEAFF. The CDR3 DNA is TGTGCCAGCAGCTTGCAGGGGGGTGGTAACACTGAAGCTTTCTTT.

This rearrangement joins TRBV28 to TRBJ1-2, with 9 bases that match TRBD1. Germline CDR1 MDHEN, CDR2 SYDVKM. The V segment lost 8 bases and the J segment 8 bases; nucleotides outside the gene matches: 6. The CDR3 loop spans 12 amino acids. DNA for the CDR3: TGTGCCAGCGACCAAACAGGGGGCGGCTACACCTTC. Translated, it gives CASDQTGGGYTF.

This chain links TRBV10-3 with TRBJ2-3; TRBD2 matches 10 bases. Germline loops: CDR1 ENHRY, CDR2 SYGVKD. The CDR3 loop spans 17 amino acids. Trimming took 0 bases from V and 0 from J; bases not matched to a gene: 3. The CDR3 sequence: CAISESKGLASTDTQYF. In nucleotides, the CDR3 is TGTGCCATCAGTGAGTCGAAGGGACTAGCGAGCACAGATACGCAGTATTTT.

The CDR3 loop is CASSYSGSGGTEAFF. In nucleotides, the CDR3 is TGTGCCAGCAGTTACTCGGGATCGGGGGGAACTGAAGCTTTCTTT. J is TRBJ1-1 and V is TRBV6-5; TRBD1 is a possible D gene (5 bases). This CDR3 has 15 residues. Germline V CDR1 and CDR2: MNHEY, SVGAGI. The V end was cut by 0 bases, the J end by 5 bases, with 13 bases between.

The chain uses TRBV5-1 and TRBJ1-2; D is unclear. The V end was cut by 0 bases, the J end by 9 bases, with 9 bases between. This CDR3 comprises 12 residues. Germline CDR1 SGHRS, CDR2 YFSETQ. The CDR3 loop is CASSLAGDSYTF. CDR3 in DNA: TGCGCCAGCAGCTTGGCCGGGGATAGCTACACCTTC.

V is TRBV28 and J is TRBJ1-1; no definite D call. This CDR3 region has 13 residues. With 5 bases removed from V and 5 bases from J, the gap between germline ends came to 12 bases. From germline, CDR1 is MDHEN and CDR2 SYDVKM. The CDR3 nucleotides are TGTGCCAGCAGTCCTATCGTTTTGACTGAAGCTTTCTTT. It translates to CASSPIVLTEAFF.

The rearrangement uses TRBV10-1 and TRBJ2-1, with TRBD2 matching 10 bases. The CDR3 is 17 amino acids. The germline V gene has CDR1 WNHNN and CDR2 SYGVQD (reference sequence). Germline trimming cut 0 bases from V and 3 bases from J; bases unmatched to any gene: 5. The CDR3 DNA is TGCGCCAGCAGTGAGTCGAAGGCTAGCGGGAGCTACAATGAGCAGTTCTTC. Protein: CASSESKASGSYNEQFF.